One sample yielded the 5 T cell receptor beta chains listed below, sequenced in a study of blood T cell repertoires in COVID-19. TCRdb's table, derived via immunoSEQ multiplex PCR, lists solely in-frame clones and lacks some. This sample has roughly 48,000 clones, with 75% to 80% found just once. The sequencing input was peripheral blood. The receptors derive from a human donor with active or convalescent COVID-19. The donor label of this sample is uncertain.

This clone has only a few counts. The chain has TRBV5-1 and TRBJ2-5; 7 positions agree with TRBD1. Germline lookup yields CDR1 SGHRS and CDR2 YFSETQ. Trimming took 7 bases from V and 2 from J; bases not matched to a gene: 8. The CDR3 length is 14 residues. Here the CDR3 reads CASRGGQRQETQYF. CDR3 coding DNA: TGCGCCAGCCGTGGGGGACAGCGACAAGAGACCCAGTACTTC. Full variable domain (rest looked up from reference TRBV5-1 and TRBJ2-5): KAGVTQTPRYLIKTRGQQVTLSCSPISGHRSVSWYQQTPGQGLQFLFEYFSETQRNKGNFPGRFSGRQFSNSRSEMNVSTLELGDSALYLCASRGGQRQETQYFGPGTRLLVL.

The rearrangement joins TRBV19 to TRBJ1-2, with 12 bases aligning to TRBD1. In germline, CDR1 is LNHDA, CDR2 SQIVND (reference sequence). The V and J ends lost 7 bases and 7 bases, in that order; junction bases with no gene match: 7. This CDR3 is 14 amino acids long. The CDR3 spells CASNRDRGQFGYTF. The CDR3 nucleotides are TGTGCCAGTAACCGGGACAGGGGGCAATTTGGCTACACCTTC. Using reference TRBV19 and TRBJ1-2 for the parts outside the CDR3, the full variable domain is DGGITQSPKYLFRKEGQNVTLSCEQNLNHDAMYWYRQDPGQGLRLIYYSQIVNDFQKGDIAEGYSVSREKKESFPLTVTSAQKNPTAFYLCASNRDRGQFGYTFGSGTRLTVV.

In its sample, this clone was seen a few times. The rearrangement joins TRBV27 to TRBJ2-5; D is unresolved. This CDR3 region has 15 residues. Germline V gene sequence: CDR1 MNHEY, CDR2 SMNVEV (reference sequence). V was pared by 4 bases and J by 1 base, with 13 bases between. The CDR3 protein is CASSSNGLPQETQYF. DNA of the CDR3: TGTGCCAGCAGTTCTAACGGGTTGCCCCAAGAGACCCAGTACTTC.

The rearrangement uses TRBV7-9 and TRBJ2-2; tentative D call: TRBD2 (5 bases). V lost 5 bases to trimming and J lost 6 bases, with 13 bases between them. CDR1 and CDR2 (germline): SEHNR, FQNEAQ (reference sequence). The CDR3 extends over 14 amino acids. The DNA of the CDR3 is TGTGCCAGCAGCCTGGACCGGGATGCCGGGGAGCTGTTTTTT. Encoded protein: CASSLDRDAGELFF.

The chain carries TRBV24-1 and TRBJ2-3; 10 nucleotides agree with TRBD2. CDR3 length: 18 residues. The trim removed 4 bases at V and 0 bases at J, leaving 9 bases unmatched. Germline assignment: CDR1 KGHDR and CDR2 SFDVKD. CDR3 amino acids: CATSDRPGTSESTDTQYF. In DNA, the CDR3 is TGTGCCACCAGTGACCGTCCCGGGACTAGCGAAAGCACAGATACGCAGTATTTT.